One sample yielded the 28 T cell receptor beta chains listed below, sequenced in a study of shared clonotypes between healthy human individuals. TCRdb's copy holds only in-frame clones and misses some; the assay was immunoSEQ multiplex PCR. The sample contains under 2.5 million clones, 85% to 95% of which appear only once. The source material was naive CD4+ T cells from PBMCs. Subset described: CD45RA+ positively selected. These receptors were collected from a man between 18 and 35 years old in good health. Some clones in this sample may be carry-over from other donors' samples.

CDR3: CASSFRGADTQYF. The CDR3 DNA follows: TGTGCCAGCAGCTTTAGGGGCGCAGATACGCAGTATTTT. The chain carries TRBV7-9 and TRBJ2-3; TRBD1 might be the D (5 bases). V dropped 3 bases and J dropped 4 bases, with 8 bases sitting between them. The germline V gene encodes CDR1 SEHNR and CDR2 FQNEAQ (reference sequence). The CDR3 totals 13 residues.

The sample holds a few counts of this clone. The chain carries TRBV28 and TRBJ1-1; tentatively, D is TRBD1 (6 bases). CDR1 MDHEN and CDR2 SYDVKM come from the germline V gene. The CDR3 is 15 residues long. V was clipped by 3 bases and J by 9 bases, with 20 bases between them. CDR3 loop: CASSFGDSRGGQAFF. In DNA, the CDR3 is TGTGCCAGCAGTTTTGGGGACTCTAGGGGGGGACAAGCTTTCTTT.

The CDR3 is CASSRFPPGNTIYF. CDR3 in DNA: TGTGCCAGCAGTAGGTTTCCCCCTGGAAACACCATATATTTT. V gene TRBV2 combines with J gene TRBJ1-3; D gene ambiguous. CDR3 length: 14 amino acids. Germline CDR1 is SNHLY and CDR2 is FYNNEI. With 5 bases removed from V and 2 bases from J, the gap between germline ends came to 10 bases.

The chain links TRBV6-1 to TRBJ2-1; D unclear. The germline V gene encodes CDR1 MNHNS and CDR2 SASEGT. V dropped 1 base and J dropped 10 bases, with 14 bases sitting between them. The CDR3 has 14 residues. The CDR3 spells CASSEVSRMNEQFF. CDR3 in DNA: TGTGCCAGCAGTGAAGTGAGTAGAATGAACGAGCAGTTCTTC.

This clone was observed a few times. The V call is TRBV27, the J call TRBJ2-4; no definite D call. The CDR3 spans 13 residues. Trimming removed 4 bases from V and 9 bases from J, with 13 bases in between. Germline CDR1 reads MNHEY; CDR2 reads SMNVEV (reference sequence). CDR3: CASSSRLGGIQYF. CDR3 DNA sequence: TGTGCCAGCAGTTCGCGACTTGGCGGCATTCAGTACTTC.

V is TRBV11-3 and J is TRBJ2-2; 8 bases agree with TRBD1. Looked up from germline, CDR1 is SGHNT and CDR2 is YENEEA. This CDR3 is built from 13 residues. V gave up 7 bases and J gave up 4 bases; unmatched junction bases: 2. DNA for the CDR3: TGTGCCAGCACGGACAGGGCCACCGGGGAGCTGTTTTTT. It yields the protein CASTDRATGELFF.

The V call is TRBV19, the J call TRBJ2-7; 11 nucleotides line up with TRBD2. V lost 6 bases, J lost 0 bases, and 4 bases stayed unmatched. This CDR3 comprises 15 residues. Germline values: CDR1 LNHDA, CDR2 SQIVND (reference sequence). The CDR3 sequence is CASSRGLAASYEQYF. The CDR3 DNA is TGTGCCAGTAGCAGGGGACTAGCGGCCTCCTACGAGCAGTACTTC.

The J gene is TRBJ2-5, the V gene TRBV27; possibly TRBD2 for D (6 bases). The end of the DNA aligns better with TRBJ2-7, so the J call may be wrong. Germline V lookup: CDR1 MNHEY, CDR2 SMNVEV (reference sequence). The CDR3 runs 13 residues. The chain's CDR3 is CASSPRGEYEQYF. The CDR3 DNA reads TGTGCCAGCAGTCCGCGCGGGGAATACGAGCAGTACTTC.

The chain recombines TRBV7-6 with TRBJ2-7; 14 bases align to TRBD2. Germline values: CDR1 SGHVS, CDR2 FNYEAQ. V dropped 5 bases and J dropped 0; count of bases not matched to a gene: 6. The length of the CDR3 is 17 residues. For the CDR3, the DNA is TGTGCCAGCAGCGGGGGACTAGCGGGAGATAGCTCCTACGAGCAGTACTTC. This encodes CASSGGLAGDSSYEQYF.

This clone was recorded once. J is TRBJ1-4 and V is TRBV2; a weak D match, TRBD1 (5 bases). V dropped 4 bases and J dropped 4 bases, with 13 bases sitting between them. Germline loops: CDR1 SNHLY, CDR2 FYNNEI. This CDR3 region has 15 residues. In nucleotides, the CDR3 is TGTGCCAGCAGTGGAGCCATCGGGGGTAATGAAAAACTGTTTTTT. Translating it yields CASSGAIGGNEKLFF.

The genes are TRBV2 and TRBJ2-7, with D unclear. Trimming cost V 5 bases and J 3 bases, with 14 bases left between them. This CDR3 spans 14 amino acids. Germline V CDR1 and CDR2: SNHLY, FYNNEI. CDR3 nucleotide sequence: TGTGCCAGCAGTTCGGGCAGGACCCTCTACGAGCAGTACTTC. Protein: CASSSGRTLYEQYF. The full variable domain, in which reference TRBV2 and TRBJ2-7 provide the parts outside the CDR3, is EPEVTQTPSHQVTQMGQEVILRCVPISNHLYFYWYRQILGQKVEFLVSFYNNEISEKSEIFDDQFSVERPDGSNFTLKIRSTKLEDSAMYFCASSSGRTLYEQYFGPGTRLTVT.

The chain couples TRBV2 to TRBJ2-3; TRBD2 agrees at 16 bases. CDR1 is SNHLY, CDR2 FYNNEI, per germline. The CDR3 totals 15 residues. Losses at the gene ends were 6 bases for V and 10 bases for J; bases not matched to a gene: 7. The CDR3 DNA sequence: TGTGCCAGCAGGAGGGGACTAGCGGGAGGGCCTGCGCAGTATTTT. Its translation is CASRRGLAGGPAQYF. Full variable domain (remainder filled in from reference TRBV2 and TRBJ2-3): EPEVTQTPSHQVTQMGQEVILRCVPISNHLYFYWYRQILGQKVEFLVSFYNNEISEKSEIFDDQFSVERPDGSNFTLKIRSTKLEDSAMYFCASRRGLAGGPAQYFGPGTRLTVL.

CDR3 in DNA: TGCAGCGCCCTCCGGCTCGAGGCCTACACCTTC. Its protein is CSALRLEAYTF. V gene TRBV29-1 combines with J gene TRBJ1-2; D unresolved. The V end was cut by 7 bases, the J end by 10 bases, with 16 bases between. The CDR3 covers 11 residues. Germline assignment: CDR1 SQVTM and CDR2 ANQGSEA.

The chain uses TRBV19 and TRBJ2-5; TRBD2 matches 10 bases. The CDR3 runs to 13 residues. Losses at the gene ends were 3 bases for V and 11 bases for J; bases not matched to a gene: 6. CDR1 is LNHDA and CDR2 is SQIVND in the germline V gene (reference sequence). The CDR3 region has the DNA TGTGCCAGTAGTATCCTAGCGGGAGAACCGCAGTACTTC. Translating gives CASSILAGEPQYF.

The V call is TRBV29-1, the J call TRBJ2-1; D possibly corresponds to TRBD2 (6 bases). The V end lost 4 bases, the J end lost 7 bases, and 20 bases lay between the germline ends. This CDR3 is 15 amino acids long. Germline loops: CDR1 SQVTM, CDR2 ANQGSEA. The CDR3 loop is CSVGPGTSLANEQFF. The CDR3, as DNA: TGCAGCGTTGGCCCCGGGACTTCGCTCGCAAATGAGCAGTTCTTC.

The rearrangement links TRBV5-8 to TRBJ2-5; D unresolved. The CDR3 has 11 residues. The germline V gene has CDR1 SGHTS and CDR2 YDEGEE. V gave up 4 bases and J gave up 4 bases, with 5 bases separating them. This chain's CDR3 is CASSLRETQYF. DNA for the CDR3: TGTGCCAGCAGCCTTAGAGAGACCCAGTACTTC.

The chain couples TRBV7-2 to TRBJ1-2, with D possibly being TRBD1 (5 bases). From germline, CDR1 is SGHTA and CDR2 FQGNSA. This CDR3 has 14 amino acids. V lost 1 base to trimming and J lost 10 bases, with 16 bases between them. CDR3 coding DNA: TGTGCCAGCAGCTTAGGGTGGAGGGGTACCGACTACACCTTC. It codes for CASSLGWRGTDYTF. Variable domain in full (rest from reference TRBV7-2 and TRBJ1-2): GAGVSQSPSNKVTEKGKDVELRCDPISGHTALYWYRQSLGQGLEFLIYFQGNSAPDKSGLPSDRFSAERTGGSVSTLTIQRTQQEDSAVYLCASSLGWRGTDYTFGSGTRLTVV.

The chain joins TRBV27 to TRBJ2-6; D is possibly TRBD1 (5 bases). Germline V gives CDR1 MNHEY, CDR2 SMNVEV (reference sequence). This CDR3 spans 17 amino acids. With 2 bases removed from V and 4 bases from J, the gap between germline ends came to 15 bases. In nucleotides, the CDR3 is TGTGCCAGCAGTTTAGTAAAACCAGGGTCCGGGGCCAACGTCCTGACTTTC. Its translation is CASSLVKPGSGANVLTF.

This clone has a single count. In DNA form, the CDR3 reads TGTGCCTGCGACAGGGGGCGCATGGAGACCCAGTACTTC. Protein product: CACDRGRMETQYF. The genes are TRBV30 and TRBJ2-5, with 10 bases fitting TRBD1. CDR1 GTSNPN and CDR2 SVGIG come from the germline V gene (reference sequence). The CDR3 is 13 amino acids. V lost 6 bases, J lost 5 bases, and 6 bases stayed unmatched.

The V gene is TRBV25-1, the J gene TRBJ2-5, with TRBD1 matching 8 bases. The CDR3 is made up of 17 amino acids. V lost 0 bases to trimming and J lost 5 bases; unmatched junction nucleotides: 11. Germline assignment: CDR1 MGHDK and CDR2 SYGVNS. CDR3 sequence reads: CASSEYTLDRVRETQYF. CDR3 nucleotides: TGTGCCAGCAGTGAATATACCCTGGACAGGGTTCGGGAGACCCAGTACTTC. Looking up the rest from reference TRBV25-1 and TRBJ2-5 gives the full variable domain: EADIYQTPRYLVIGTGKKITLECSQTMGHDKMYWYQQDPGMELHLIHYSYGVNSTEKGDLSSESTVSRIRTEHFPLTLESARPSHTSQYLCASSEYTLDRVRETQYFGPGTRLLVL.

The rearrangement joins TRBV12-2 to TRBJ2-1; the D call in the table, TRBD1, was not verified against the DNA. TRBV12-2 is given as a pseudogene. This CDR3 region has 18 residues. In DNA form, the CDR3 reads TGTGCAAGTCGCTTAGGCCGAAGGACAGGGGCCTCCTACAATGAGCAGTTCTTC. Translated, it gives CASRLGRRTGASYNEQFF.

CDR3 sequence reads: CARSDQLAASTDTQYF. The CDR3 DNA reads as TGTGCCAGAAGCGACCAACTAGCGGCTAGCACAGATACGCAGTATTTT. This chain joins TRBV5-3 and TRBJ2-3; TRBD2 matches 8 bases. TRBV5-3 is reported as an ORF; its role is uncertain. This CDR3 contains 16 residues. V gave up 4 bases and J gave up 0 bases; unmatched junction bases: 7.

The chain has TRBV19 and TRBJ2-7; D call uncertain. V lost 3 bases and J 0 bases, leaving 9 bases between the germline ends. The CDR3 sequence is 14 residues long. CDR1 is LNHDA, CDR2 SQIVND, per germline (reference sequence). The CDR3 reads CASSITTDSYEQYF. The CDR3 bases are TGTGCCAGTAGTATTACGACTGACTCCTACGAGCAGTACTTC.

CDR3 DNA sequence: TGTGCCAGCAGTTTACAGGGTCGCCATCAGCCCCAGCATTTT. This encodes CASSLQGRHQPQHF. The genes are TRBV27 and TRBJ1-5; D may be TRBD1 (5 bases). This CDR3 has 14 amino acids. V was shortened by 2 bases and J by 5 bases, with 10 bases between the two germline ends. From germline, CDR1 is MNHEY and CDR2 SMNVEV (reference sequence).

Of note for this clone: An end of the junction does not agree with germline; a read error may underlie this. CDR3 nucleotides: TGCGCCAGCAGCTTGGAGGGCGGGAGGGGGAATCTAGACTTC. Its translation: CASSLEGGRGNLDF. The rearrangement uses TRBV5-1 and TRBJ2-7; 9 positions agree with TRBD2. The germline V gene has CDR1 SGHRS and CDR2 YFSETQ. This CDR3 spans 14 amino acids.

J is TRBJ2-7 and V is TRBV5-5; TRBD1 matches 7 bases. Germline-derived CDR1 and CDR2 are SGHKS and YYEKEE (reference sequence). V shed 5 bases and J 2 bases; nucleotides not matched to a gene: 7. The CDR3 length is 14 residues. In DNA, the CDR3 is TGTGCCAGCAGAAAGACAGGGCAAACCTACGAGCAGTACTTC. Translated, it gives CASRKTGQTYEQYF. The variable domain in full, completed from reference TRBV5-5 and TRBJ2-7, reads DAGVTQSPTHLIKTRGQQVTLRCSPISGHKSVSWYQQVLGQGPQFIFQYYEKEERGRGNFPDRFSARQFPNYSSELNVNALLLGDSALYLCASRKTGQTYEQYFGPGTRLTVT.

For this clone: This specimen includes other DNA sequences encoding the same CDR3. The V call is TRBV30, the J call TRBJ1-2; D is unresolved. The CDR3 spans 12 residues. Looked up from germline, CDR1 is GTSNPN and CDR2 is SVGIG (reference sequence). The V and J ends lost 0 bases and 4 bases respectively, with 6 bases between them. The DNA of the CDR3 is TGTGCCTGGAGTGTTTTCAGCTATGGCTACACCTTC. Amino acids: CAWSVFSYGYTF.

The chain carries TRBV28 and TRBJ2-7, with D possibly matching TRBD2 (7 bases). Germline V gene lookup returns CDR1 MDHEN and CDR2 SYDVKM. Trimming shortened V by 8 bases and J by 7 bases, and 12 bases separated the two germline ends. The CDR3 consists of 11 residues. For the CDR3, the DNA is TGTGCCAGCGGGGGGGCGGGTGAGCAGTACTTC. Translated: CASGGAGEQYF. The full variable domain, its missing parts supplied by reference TRBV28 and TRBJ2-7, is DVKVTQSSRYLVKRTGEKVFLECVQDMDHENMFWYRQDPGLGLRLIYFSYDVKMKEKGDIPEGYSVSREKKERFSLILESASTNQTSMYLCASGGAGEQYFGPGTRLTVT.